This is a list of T cell receptor beta chains from one sample in a study of T-cell memory formation after mild COVID-19. Via MiXCR, TCRdb re-called the 5' RACE reads, giving one row per CDR3 protein. This table has hundreds of thousands of distinct CDR3 sequences, roughly 20% appearing once. What was sequenced was PBMCs or a T cell subset sorted from them (not recorded which). These receptors all stem from an adult woman who had mild COVID-19 (a few samples of this study predate the infection). Cell type and time point are not known. Each CDR3 is given without its conserved first and last residue. Some rows mark clone size as missing; the rest say once, few, many or name a class of expanded clone.

V gene	J gene	clone size	CDR3 protein
TRBV7-9	TRBJ2-1	few	ASSLNVNEQF
TRBV7-8	TRBJ2-1	few	ASSHGSPYNEQF
TRBV6-5	TRBJ1-2	few	ASSSQAGTGEYGYT
TRBV5-1	TRBJ2-5	few	ASSLSREEETQY
TRBV5-1	TRBJ2-5	-	ASSPGRWETQY
TRBV18	TRBJ1-1	few	ASSPGTGGLNTEAF
TRBV9	TRBJ1-3	few	ASSEGTASGNTIY
TRBV14	TRBJ2-7	few	ASSHFKGTGGPEQY
TRBV5-1	TRBJ1-1	few	ASSSWGKMNTEAF
TRBV15	TRBJ1-2	few	ATSTLGDRDGYT
TRBV4-2	TRBJ2-7	-	ASSQERGAGEQY
TRBV6-6	TRBJ2-1	-	ASSYSSASGGIEQF
TRBV20-1	TRBJ2-5	few	SVPTSGMIQETQY
TRBV11-2	TRBJ2-3	-	ASSLGRQGTDTQY
TRBV29-1	TRBJ1-2	-	SVPNRGDYGYT
TRBV11-2	TRBJ1-1	-	ASSEADRGDTEAF
TRBV12-3/TRBV12-4	TRBJ1-1	few	ASRFLLTGRVRAEAF
TRBV24-1	TRBJ2-2	-	ATSDPSLSNTGELF
TRBV4-1	TRBJ2-5	few	ASSRASSGAAETQY
TRBV18	TRBJ2-1	many	ASSPGLAANEQF
TRBV7-2	TRBJ2-7	-	ASSLRDYSYEQY
TRBV10-3	TRBJ2-2	-	AISDLTSPNTGELF
TRBV6-1	TRBJ2-5	-	ASARGGGPQETQY
TRBV7-9	TRBJ2-3	-	ASARSGRGTGTQY
TRBV24-1	TRBJ2-3	-	ATSLSGQGSGDTQY
TRBV20-1	TRBJ1-4	few	SALSQGGEKLF
TRBV5-1	TRBJ1-5	few	ASSPEMGLEPQH
TRBV15	TRBJ1-5	few	ATSRDRGEWQPQH
TRBV4-3	TRBJ1-1	-	ASSQVPVGTEAF
TRBV7-2	TRBJ2-5	-	ASSLGLAYYQETQY
TRBV5-1	TRBJ2-5	few	ASSLFLAGGETQY
TRBV7-9	TRBJ2-1	many	ASSLDGRSYNEQF
TRBV7-9	TRBJ2-3	-	ASSFRGRGTDTQY
TRBV12-3/TRBV12-4	TRBJ2-7	-	ASSLVAGHNEQY
TRBV12-3/TRBV12-4	TRBJ1-1	-	ASQVYGGATEAF
TRBV5-1	TRBJ2-5	-	ASSLVPSGRQETQY
TRBV20-1	TRBJ2-1	-	SAPSELVITNEQF
TRBV7-9	TRBJ2-7	-	ASSFGLAIGLSYEQY
TRBV28	TRBJ1-5	-	ASTDIRLSNQPQH
TRBV4-3	TRBJ2-6	few	ASSQYSGTGGPGANVLT
TRBV27	TRBJ2-7	few	ASSLSSGIRYEQY
TRBV7-2	TRBJ1-1	-	ASSSIGSPNTEAF
TRBV20-1	TRBJ1-1	few	SARTGTHAF
TRBV4-2	TRBJ2-4	-	ASSQDTGVAKNIQY
TRBV7-2	TRBJ2-1	few	ASIAASRSYNEQF
TRBV20-1	TRBJ2-5	-	SARITLAGVAETQY
TRBV27	TRBJ1-4	few	ATGQGFGKLF
TRBV12-3/TRBV12-4	TRBJ1-5	-	ASSLADLPQH
TRBV6-5	TRBJ2-2	-	ASSYSDKGPGELF
TRBV27	TRBJ2-7	-	ASSKRDLGDEQY
TRBV7-9	TRBJ2-2	-	ASSSAGTSGGTGELF
TRBV19	TRBJ2-7	few	ASSITDRHYEQY
TRBV7-9	TRBJ1-2	few	ASSSGGFKDGYT
TRBV12-3/TRBV12-4	TRBJ2-3	-	ASSLALHRATTDTQY
TRBV29-1	TRBJ2-1	-	SVGQGKSYNEQF
TRBV7-8	TRBJ1-2	-	ASSTGQGHYGYT
TRBV7-8	TRBJ2-5	few	ASSLHPTGVIQETQY
TRBV4-1	TRBJ2-5	few	ASSPGVGLGETQY
TRBV29-1	TRBJ1-2	-	SVEGTSQGFYGYT